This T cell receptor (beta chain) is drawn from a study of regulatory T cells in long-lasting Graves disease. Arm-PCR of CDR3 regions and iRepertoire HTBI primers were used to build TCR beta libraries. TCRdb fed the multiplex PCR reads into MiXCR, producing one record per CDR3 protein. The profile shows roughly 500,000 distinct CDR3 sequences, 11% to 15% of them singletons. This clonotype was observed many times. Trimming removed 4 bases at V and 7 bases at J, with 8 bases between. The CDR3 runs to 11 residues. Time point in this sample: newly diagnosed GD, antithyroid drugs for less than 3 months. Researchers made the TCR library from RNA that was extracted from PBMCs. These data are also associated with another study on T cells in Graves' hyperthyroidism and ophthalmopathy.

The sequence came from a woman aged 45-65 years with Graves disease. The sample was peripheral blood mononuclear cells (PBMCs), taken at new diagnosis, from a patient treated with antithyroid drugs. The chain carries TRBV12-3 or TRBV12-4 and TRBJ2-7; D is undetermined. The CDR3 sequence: CASSSIWEQYF. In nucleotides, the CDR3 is TGTGCCAGCAGTTCAATATGGGAGCAGTACTTC.